A single sample gave rise to the 17 T cell receptor beta chains below, sequenced in a study of shared clonotypes between healthy human individuals. Sequenced by immunoSEQ multiplex PCR; TCRdb stores in-frame clones only, minus some. Of approximately 600,000 clones detected, roughly 95% appear once; the ten largest clones hold approximately 0.11%. Selected positively for CCR7 and CD45RO-negative, naive CD8 cells excluded terminally differentiated effector memory CD45RA+ cells. The source material was naive CD8+ T cells sorted from blood. Every receptor here comes from a woman between 25 and 40 years old in good health.

The chain joins TRBV28 to TRBJ2-3; perhaps TRBD2 as D (7 bases). CDR1 is MDHEN, CDR2 SYDVKM, per germline. The CDR3 sequence is 15 residues long. V lost 3 bases and J lost 4, with 14 bases in between. The CDR3 reads CASSFMQGRADTQYF. CDR3 nucleotide sequence: TGTGCCAGCAGTTTTATGCAGGGGAGGGCAGATACGCAGTATTTT.

The table lists this clone with a count of one. The chain employs TRBV27 and TRBJ2-1, with D perhaps TRBD2 (7 bases). Germline V gene data show CDR1 as MNHEY and CDR2 as SMNVEV (reference sequence). V dropped 3 bases and J dropped 4 bases, with 13 bases sitting between them. The length of the CDR3 is 15 residues. In DNA form, the CDR3 reads TGTGCCAGCAGTTTTTCCGGGGGGCCTTACAATGAGCAGTTCTTC. It translates to CASSFSGGPYNEQFF.

This sequence joins TRBV4-1 and TRBJ1-2; TRBD1 matches 7 bases. J lost 8 bases, V lost 4 bases, and 10 bases had no gene match. The CDR3 runs to 14 residues. Looked up from germline, CDR1 is MGHRA and CDR2 is YSYEKL. CDR3 in amino acids: CASSRPDREGGYTF. The CDR3 DNA reads as TGCGCCAGCAGCCGCCCCGACAGGGAGGGGGGCTACACCTTC.

Comment on this clone: This specimen includes other DNA sequences encoding the same CDR3. The rearrangement links TRBV5-1 to TRBJ2-7; the D is unclear. The CDR3 has 13 residues. The ends were cut back, 5 bases at V and 0 bases at J, with 9 bases in the middle. Germline values: CDR1 SGHRS, CDR2 YFSETQ. The CDR3 spells CASSSTSSYEQYF. CDR3 DNA: TGCGCCAGCAGTTCAACTTCCTCCTACGAGCAGTACTTC.

The genes are TRBV27 and TRBJ2-7; D is unresolved. The germline gives CDR1 MNHEY, CDR2 SMNVEV (reference sequence). V was shortened by 2 bases and J by 2 bases, with 10 bases between the two germline ends. The CDR3 covers 14 residues. CDR3 region: CASSLIGTAYEQYF. CDR3 DNA: TGTGCCAGCAGTTTAATCGGTACAGCCTACGAGCAGTACTTC.

The chain couples TRBV30 to TRBJ2-2, with D perhaps assigned TRBD1 or TRBD2 (5 bases each). The CDR3 has 16 amino acids. V was cut by 2 bases and J by 10 bases, with 23 bases left in between. Germline values: CDR1 GTSNPN, CDR2 SVGIG (reference sequence). CDR3 in amino acids: CAWSLGTYGTFQELFF. The CDR3 nucleotides read TGTGCCTGGAGTCTAGGCACATACGGGACCTTTCAGGAGCTGTTTTTT. Together with reference TRBV30 and TRBJ2-2, the CDR3 gives the full variable domain: SQTIHQWPATLVQPVGSPLSLECTVEGTSNPNLYWYRQAAGRGLQLLFYSVGIGQISSEVPQNLSASRPQDRQFILSSKKLLLSDSGFYLCAWSLGTYGTFQELFFGEGSRLTVL.

In DNA form, the CDR3 reads TGTGCCAGCGGCGAGGGGGTTTCCTACGAGCAGTACTTC. This gives the protein CASGEGVSYEQYF. The rearrangement joins TRBV6-5 to TRBJ2-7, with D possibly TRBD1 on 6 matching bases. V gave up 8 bases and J gave up 1 base, with 12 bases separating them. The CDR3 runs to 13 residues. The germline V gene encodes CDR1 MNHEY and CDR2 SVGAGI.

This chain uses TRBV7-9 with TRBJ1-4, with D unclear. Germline V gives CDR1 SEHNR, CDR2 FQNEAQ (reference sequence). CDR3 size: 13 residues. V was trimmed by 9 bases and J by 8 bases, leaving 16 bases between them. The CDR3 is CASAPTGREKLFF. The CDR3 bases are TGTGCCAGTGCCCCGACCGGCCGGGAAAAACTGTTTTTT.

This chain uses TRBV27 with TRBJ2-6; a possible D gene is TRBD1 (6 bases). Trimming took 5 bases from V and 2 from J, leaving 10 bases between them. Looked up from germline, CDR1 is MNHEY and CDR2 is SMNVEV (reference sequence). The CDR3 is 15 residues long. CDR3: CASSQTGTGANVLTF. DNA of the CDR3: TGTGCCAGCAGTCAAACAGGGACTGGGGCCAACGTCCTGACTTTC.

The rearrangement uses TRBV7-9 and TRBJ1-2; D may be TRBD1 (5 bases). The CDR3 covers 14 residues. The V gene's germline CDR1 is SEHNR and CDR2 FQNEAQ (reference sequence). The germline V and J ends were trimmed by 4 bases and 5 bases, with 14 bases remaining between them. The CDR3 loop reads CASSSTELIYGYTF. For the CDR3, the DNA is TGTGCCAGCAGCTCGACAGAGCTCATTTATGGCTACACCTTC.

Only one count was recorded for this clone. V gene TRBV5-1 combines with J gene TRBJ1-2, with 9 bases that match TRBD1. Germline trimming cut 0 bases from V and 6 bases from J; bases unmatched to any gene: 6. The CDR3 is 15 amino acids. CDR1 SGHRS and CDR2 YFSETQ come from the germline V gene. CDR3 protein: CASSLATGGLDGYTF. CDR3 bases: TGCGCCAGCAGCTTGGCAACAGGGGGCCTGGATGGCTACACCTTC.

V and J are TRBV2 and TRBJ1-2; maybe TRBD1 (5 bases). The CDR3 is made up of 13 amino acids. V lost 7 bases and J lost 5, with 14 bases in between. Germline CDR1 and CDR2: SNHLY and FYNNEI. The CDR3 DNA follows: TGTGCCAGCAAGGATGGGGGAAGGTATGGCTACACCTTC. It yields the protein CASKDGGRYGYTF.

This chain connects TRBV28 to TRBJ1-5; TRBD1 aligns across 10 bases. The CDR3 runs to 15 residues. The germline V gene encodes CDR1 MDHEN and CDR2 SYDVKM. The junction had 11 bases not matched to a gene; V was cut back by 8 bases and J by 7 bases. Written as DNA, the CDR3 is TGTGCCAGCGGGGAGACAGGGGGCGCGGGACAGCCCCAGCATTTT. Its protein product is CASGETGGAGQPQHF. The whole variable domain, filled in from reference TRBV28 and TRBJ1-5, reads DVKVTQSSRYLVKRTGEKVFLECVQDMDHENMFWYRQDPGLGLRLIYFSYDVKMKEKGDIPEGYSVSREKKERFSLILESASTNQTSMYLCASGETGGAGQPQHFGDGTRLSIL.

CDR3 DNA: TGTGCCAGCAGCATCCGGGACAGGGGAGACGAGCAGTACTTC. Its protein is CASSIRDRGDEQYF. V usage is TRBV7-9 and J usage is TRBJ2-7; 10 bases fit TRBD1. Unmatched junction bases numbered 6, after V lost 5 bases and J lost 5 bases. CDR1 SEHNR and CDR2 FQNEAQ come from the germline V gene (reference sequence). The CDR3 extends over 14 amino acids.

The chain has TRBV2 and TRBJ2-2; D may correspond to TRBD1 or TRBD2 (5 bases each). There are 13 residues in the CDR3. The V end was cut by 9 bases, the J end by 2 bases, with 10 bases between. The germline V gene has CDR1 SNHLY and CDR2 FYNNEI. The CDR3 reads CARRDANTGELFF. CDR3 in DNA: TGTGCCAGACGGGACGCTAACACCGGGGAGCTGTTTTTT.

This clone was seen only once. V gene TRBV19 combines with J gene TRBJ2-7; 10 nucleotides match TRBD2. CDR1 is LNHDA, CDR2 SQIVND, per germline (reference sequence). Losses at the gene ends were 3 bases for V and 5 bases for J; bases not matched to a gene: 7. The CDR3 is made up of 15 amino acids. The CDR3 reads CASSIGAGGPHEQYF. DNA of the CDR3: TGTGCCAGTAGTATTGGAGCGGGAGGGCCGCACGAGCAGTACTTC.

The chain employs TRBV29-1 and TRBJ2-7, with TRBD2 as a possible D gene (6 bases). Germline CDR1 SQVTM, CDR2 ANQGSEA. The CDR3 covers 14 residues. V lost 5 bases and J 0 bases, leaving 14 bases between the germline ends. CDR3 sequence: CSVLTPGSSYEQYF. The CDR3 nucleotides read TGCAGCGTTTTGACCCCCGGGAGCTCCTACGAGCAGTACTTC.